This section outlines one T cell receptor (beta chain) sequence together with its context. The clone's antigen remains unknown. Base qualities were left out, and no much larger clone turns up one base away. The time point label of this sample denotes: about 28 days (+/-7) after the second vaccine dose. Explained via the paper, the treatment or condition label denotes: meningococcal conjugate vaccine given as trial control. Vaccinee samples came from UK trials COV001 and COV002, including a single-blind randomized controlled phase 2/3 trial of AZD1222 (ChAdOx1 nCoV-19) in healthy adults. Trial participant PBMC samples were collected at day 0 and day 28 after the second dose for TCRbeta chain sequencing. This sample was included in a study of T cell responses to AZD1222 COVID-19 vaccine (dated by TCRdb to 2020 to 2022). Looking at the study overall: TCR sequencing was performed for roughly 250 trial participants, of whom approximately 200 were given two doses of AZD1222 and around 25 were given two doses of MenACWY control vaccine. Trial participants were enrolled by age into subgroups of 18-55, 56-69 and 70-plus years, and around 150, 28 and 57 TCR-sequenced participants, respectively, were included in these subgroups. Study-level results and caveats: Reportedly, close to half of the unique spike-specific TCRs recognized epitopes lying outside the regions that are mutated in the B.1.351 and B.1.1.7 variants. After two AZD1222 doses, both the breadth and the depth of spike-specific TCRs were significantly higher than at day 0 and than in MenACWY recipients. No day 14 peak-response samples were available, so repertoires were characterized only after the peak T cell response. CD4 TCRs associated with the vaccine covered the entire spike protein, and the dominant responses were in regions 160-218 and 743-854. The 56-69-year group was small, and its depth increase did not reach significance, likely because of low power. Conclusions about previously exposed vaccinees are limited because only five to seven AZD1222 recipients were SARS-CoV-2 seropositive at baseline. Participants were mostly white British and included more females than males, and it was suggested by the authors that clonal diversity may have been underestimated.

V and J lose 1 base and 5 bases, and a span of 11 bases separates them. The germline V gene (reference sequence) sets CDR1 to SEHNR and CDR2 to FQNEAQ. From the cysteine through the phenylalanine, the CDR3 covers 15 amino acids. Only the CDR3 portion is preserved as DNA: 45 bases, with reading frame beginning at the first base. The CDR3 regions of human TCRbeta chains were analyzed by immunosequencing. The paper's data handling went like this. TCRs in the repertoires were matched against a reference library of SARS-CoV-2-specific TCRs that had been generated with the MIRA antigen-specificity platform. Breadth meant the fraction of unique TCRs that were SARS-CoV-2-associated, whereas depth meant the fraction of total T cells that were SARS-CoV-2-associated. Using the MIRA data, each spike-specific TCR was mapped to the spike region that the TCR reacts to and placed in a CD4 or CD8 class. Log10-transformed breadth and depth values were compared by one-way ANOVA with Sidak's multiple comparisons tests. Sourced from immuneACCESS, this table was stored by TCRdb with only in-frame sequences that have V and J called. A share of the clones is absent; for the studies checked, an unresolved V gene accounts for under half, and the remainder has no known explanation. The DNA was the basis for D and trimming; V, J and clone size are from that table. A total of 75,000 to 80,000 clones appear in this sample, 70% to 80% of them only once. The ten biggest clones cover 25% to 30% of the sample.

The chain uses TRBV7-9 and TRBJ1-4, with the D gene uncertain. The source was peripheral blood, collected 28 days after the second dose of the MenACWY control vaccine. This sequence originates from an adult who received the MenACWY meningococcal vaccine as a control. The CDR3 reads as follows: CASSLVPNENEKLFF. The nucleotide sequence is given as TGTGCCAGCAGCTTAGTCCCTAACGAGAATGAAAAACTGTTTTTT. With all but the CDR3 taken from the reference TRBV7-9 and TRBJ1-4 genes, the full variable domain is: DTGVSQNPRHKITKRGQNVTFRCDPISEHNRLYWYRQTLGQGPEFLTYFQNEAQLEKSRLLSDRFSAERPKGSFSTLEIQRTEQGDSAMYLCASSLVPNENEKLFFGSGTQLSVL.